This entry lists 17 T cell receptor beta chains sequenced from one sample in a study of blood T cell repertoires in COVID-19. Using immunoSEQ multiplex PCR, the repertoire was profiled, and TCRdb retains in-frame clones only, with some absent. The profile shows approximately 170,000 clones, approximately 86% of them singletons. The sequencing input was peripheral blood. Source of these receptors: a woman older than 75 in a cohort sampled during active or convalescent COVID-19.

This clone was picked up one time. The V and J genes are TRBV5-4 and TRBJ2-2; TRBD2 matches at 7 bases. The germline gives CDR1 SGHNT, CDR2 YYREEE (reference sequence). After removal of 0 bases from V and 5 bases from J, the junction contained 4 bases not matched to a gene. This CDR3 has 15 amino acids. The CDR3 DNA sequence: TGTGCCAGCAGCTTGGTTCTAGCGGAGACCGGGGAGCTGTTTTTT. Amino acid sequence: CASSLVLAETGELFF. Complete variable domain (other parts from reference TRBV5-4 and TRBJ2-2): ETGVTQSPTHLIKTRGQQVTLRCSSQSGHNTVSWYQQALGQGPQFIFQYYREEENGRGNFPPRFSGLQFPNYSSELNVNALELDDSALYLCASSLVLAETGELFFGEGSRLTVL.

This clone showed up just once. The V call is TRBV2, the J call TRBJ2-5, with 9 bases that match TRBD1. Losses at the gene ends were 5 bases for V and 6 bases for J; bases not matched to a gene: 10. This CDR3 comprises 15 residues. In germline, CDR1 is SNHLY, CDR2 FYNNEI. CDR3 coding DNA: TGTGCCAGCAGTAGGGACAGGGCCGCTTTGCAGACCCAGTACTTC. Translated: CASSRDRAALQTQYF.

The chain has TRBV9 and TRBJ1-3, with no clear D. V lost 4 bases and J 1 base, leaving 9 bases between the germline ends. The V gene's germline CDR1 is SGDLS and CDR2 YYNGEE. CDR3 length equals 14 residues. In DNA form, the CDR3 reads TGTGCCAGCAGCCCCCAGACATCTGGAAACACCATATATTTT. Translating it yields CASSPQTSGNTIYF.

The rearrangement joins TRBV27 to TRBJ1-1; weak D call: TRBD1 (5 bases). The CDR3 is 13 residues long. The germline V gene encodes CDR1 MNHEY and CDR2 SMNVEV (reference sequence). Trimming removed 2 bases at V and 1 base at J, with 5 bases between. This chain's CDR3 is CASSLQGNTEAFF. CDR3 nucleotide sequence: TGTGCCAGCAGTTTACAGGGGAACACTGAAGCTTTCTTT.

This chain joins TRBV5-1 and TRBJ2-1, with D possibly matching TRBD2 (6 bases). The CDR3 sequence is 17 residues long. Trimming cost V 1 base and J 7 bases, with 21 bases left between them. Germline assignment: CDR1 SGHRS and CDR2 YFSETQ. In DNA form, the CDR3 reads TGCGCCAGCAGCTTGAGTTGGGGGGACGAATTATTTAATGAGCAGTTCTTC. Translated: CASSLSWGDELFNEQFF.

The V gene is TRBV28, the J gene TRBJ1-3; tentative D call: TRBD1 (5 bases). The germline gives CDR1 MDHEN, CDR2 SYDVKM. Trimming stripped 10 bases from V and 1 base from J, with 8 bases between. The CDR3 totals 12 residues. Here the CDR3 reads CAIQGSGNTIYF. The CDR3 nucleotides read TGTGCCATCCAGGGATCTGGAAACACCATATATTTT.

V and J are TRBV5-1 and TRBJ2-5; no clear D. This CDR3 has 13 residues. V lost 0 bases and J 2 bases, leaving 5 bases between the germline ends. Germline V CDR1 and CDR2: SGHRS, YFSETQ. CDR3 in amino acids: CASSLGQQETQYF. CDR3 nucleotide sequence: TGCGCCAGCAGCTTGGGCCAGCAAGAGACCCAGTACTTC.

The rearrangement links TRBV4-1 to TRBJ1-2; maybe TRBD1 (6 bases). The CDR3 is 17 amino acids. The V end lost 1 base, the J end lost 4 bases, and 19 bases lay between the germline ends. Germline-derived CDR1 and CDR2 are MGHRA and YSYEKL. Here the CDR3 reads CASSQGTIGTRGYGYTF. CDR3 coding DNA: TGCGCCAGCAGCCAAGGAACAATAGGGACACGGGGCTATGGCTACACCTTC.

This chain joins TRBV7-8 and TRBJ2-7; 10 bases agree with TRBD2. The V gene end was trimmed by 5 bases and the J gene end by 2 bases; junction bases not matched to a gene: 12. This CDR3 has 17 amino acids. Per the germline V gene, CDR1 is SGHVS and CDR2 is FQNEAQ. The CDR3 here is CASSPQASSGRTYEQYV. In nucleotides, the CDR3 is TGTGCCAGCAGCCCCCAGGCGTCTAGCGGGAGAACCTACGAGCAGTACGTC.

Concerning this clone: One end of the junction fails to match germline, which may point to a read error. The CDR3 nucleotides read TGTGCCAGCAGTTTAGCCGGGGGGAAGAGCTCCTACGAGCAGTACTTC. Translation gives CASSLAGGKSSYEQYF. The chain is built from TRBV7-2 and TRBJ2-7, with 7 bases aligning to TRBD2. Germline V CDR1 and CDR2: SGHTA, FQGNSA. This CDR3 has 16 amino acids.

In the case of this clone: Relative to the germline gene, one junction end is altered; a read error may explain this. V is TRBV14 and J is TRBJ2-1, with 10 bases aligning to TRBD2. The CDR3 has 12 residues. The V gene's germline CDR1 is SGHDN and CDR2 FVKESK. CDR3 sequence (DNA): TGTGCCAGCAGCCAGGGACTAGCGCTGCCGATCTTC. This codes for CASSQGLALPIF.

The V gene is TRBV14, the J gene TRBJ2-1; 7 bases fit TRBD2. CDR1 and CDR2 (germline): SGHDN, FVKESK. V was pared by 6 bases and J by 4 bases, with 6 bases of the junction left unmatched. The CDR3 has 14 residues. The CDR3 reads CASSPWTSYNEQFF. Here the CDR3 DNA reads TGTGCCAGCAGTCCCTGGACTAGTTACAATGAGCAGTTCTTC.

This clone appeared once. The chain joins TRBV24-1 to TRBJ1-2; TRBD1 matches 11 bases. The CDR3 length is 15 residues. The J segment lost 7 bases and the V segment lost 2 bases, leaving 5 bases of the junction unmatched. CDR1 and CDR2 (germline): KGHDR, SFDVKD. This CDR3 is CATSDSWTGGGGYTF. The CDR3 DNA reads TGTGCCACCAGTGATTCATGGACAGGGGGCGGTGGCTACACCTTC.

In nucleotides, the CDR3 is TGTGCCAGCAGTTTATCCCGACAGGGAACGGGAGAGCAGTACTTC. Protein: CASSLSRQGTGEQYF. V is TRBV27 and J is TRBJ2-7, with TRBD1 identical over 7 bases. The germline V gene has CDR1 MNHEY and CDR2 SMNVEV (reference sequence). V was pared by 0 bases and J by 7 bases, with 9 bases of the junction left unmatched. This CDR3 has 15 residues.

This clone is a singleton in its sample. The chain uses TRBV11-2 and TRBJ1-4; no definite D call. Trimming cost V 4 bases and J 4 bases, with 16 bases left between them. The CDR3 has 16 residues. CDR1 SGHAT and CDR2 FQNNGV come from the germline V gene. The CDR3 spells CASSSLRGSFNEKLFF. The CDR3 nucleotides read TGTGCCAGCAGCTCCCTTCGCGGTTCGTTTAATGAAAAACTGTTTTTT.

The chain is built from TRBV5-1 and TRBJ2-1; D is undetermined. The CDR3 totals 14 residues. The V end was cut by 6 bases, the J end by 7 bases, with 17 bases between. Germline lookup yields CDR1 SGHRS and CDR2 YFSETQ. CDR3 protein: CASNQPELVNEQFF. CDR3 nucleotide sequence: TGCGCCAGCAACCAACCCGAGCTAGTAAATGAGCAGTTCTTC.

As DNA, the CDR3 is TGCGCCAGCAGTGACCCGACAGGTGGGGTGGAAAAACTGTTTTTT. Its translation is CASSDPTGGVEKLFF. The chain has TRBV10-2 and TRBJ1-4; the D gene is possibly TRBD1 (6 bases). Trimming removed 3 bases from V and 8 bases from J, with 16 bases in between. The CDR3 is made up of 15 amino acids. Germline CDR1 and CDR2: WSHSY and SAAADI.